The clone carrying this TCR beta chain was counted at least ten times. The antigen is unknown. Germline V lookup: CDR1 GTSNPN, CDR2 SVGIG (reference sequence). V lost 8 bases and J lost 3; bases outside the gene matches: 15. This CDR3 comprises 15 residues. These data originate in a study of T cells in Graves' hyperthyroidism and ophthalmopathy. Findings of the study overall: The model anticipated ophthalmopathy a median about six months pre-onset.

Researchers took RNA transcripts and amplified the TCR beta CDR3 regions from them. The primer set for the first-round RT-PCR of the TCR CDR3 was HTBI. TCRdb reprocessed the multiplex PCR reads with MiXCR, giving one entry per CDR3 protein. This sample has 600,000 to 650,000 distinct CDR3 sequences, with roughly 17% found just once. A lack of ophthalmopathy progression within 18 months defined stable Graves' hyperthyroidism. Uncontrolled infection, other autoimmune disease, pregnancy or lactation barred patients from enrollment. The authors obtained PBMCs from about 9 ml of fresh peripheral blood. The sample taken for sequencing was blood. The genes are TRBV30 and TRBJ2-7, with 8 bases fitting TRBD1. This sequence was found in a woman aged 25-40 years with Graves' hyperthyroidism. Here the CDR3 DNA reads TGTGCCCAGAGTGGAGGGGTCGGACAGGGCTACGAGCAGTACTTC. Protein product: CAQSGGVGQGYEQYF. The full variable domain, with the rest looked up from reference TRBV30 and TRBJ2-7, is SQTIHQWPATLVQPVGSPLSLECTVEGTSNPNLYWYRQAAGRGLQLLFYSVGIGQISSEVPQNLSASRPQDRQFILSSKKLLLSDSGFYLCAQSGGVGQGYEQYFGPGTRLTVT.